This T cell receptor (beta chain) is from a study of identical twins. Trimming removed 3 bases from V and 3 bases from J; junction bases left unmatched: 2. CDR3 length: 13 amino acids. Each CDR3 protein is one row after TCRdb ran MiXCR on the 5' RACE reads. The sample includes around 1.7 million distinct CDR3 sequences, less than 35% of them seen just once. Ten or more counts support this clonotype. The gene calls are TRBV12-3 or TRBV12-4 and TRBJ2-7; 7 bases match TRBD1. The sequencing sample was made of cord blood. The clonotype originates from a newborn girl in good health. The CDR3: CASSFAGGYEQYF. The CDR3 DNA sequence: TGTGCCAGCAGTTTTGCAGGGGGCTACGAGCAGTACTTC.